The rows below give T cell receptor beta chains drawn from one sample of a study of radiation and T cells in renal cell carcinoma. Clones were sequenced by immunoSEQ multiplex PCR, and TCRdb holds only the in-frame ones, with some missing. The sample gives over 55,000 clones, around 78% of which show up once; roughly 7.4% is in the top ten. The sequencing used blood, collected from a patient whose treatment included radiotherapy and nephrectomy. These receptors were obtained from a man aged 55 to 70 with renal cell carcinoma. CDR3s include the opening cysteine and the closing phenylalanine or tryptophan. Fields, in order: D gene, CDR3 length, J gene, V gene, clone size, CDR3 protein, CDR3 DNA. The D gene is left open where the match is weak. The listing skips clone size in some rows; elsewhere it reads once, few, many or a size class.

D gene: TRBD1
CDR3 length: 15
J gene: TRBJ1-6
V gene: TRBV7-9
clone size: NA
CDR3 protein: CASSPGTGDNSPLHF
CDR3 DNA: TGTGCCAGCAGCCCCGGGACAGGCGATAATTCACCCCTCCACTTT

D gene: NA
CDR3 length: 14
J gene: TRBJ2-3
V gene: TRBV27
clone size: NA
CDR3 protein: CASSTQTATDTQYF
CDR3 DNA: TGTGCCAGCAGTACCCAGACAGCGACAGATACGCAGTATTTT

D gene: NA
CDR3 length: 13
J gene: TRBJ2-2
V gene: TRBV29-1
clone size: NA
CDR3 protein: CSVGQVNTGELFF
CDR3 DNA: TGCAGCGTTGGCCAGGTGAACACCGGGGAGCTGTTTTTT

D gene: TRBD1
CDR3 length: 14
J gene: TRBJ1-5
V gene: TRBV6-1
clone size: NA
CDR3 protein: CASRTGTGVQPQHF
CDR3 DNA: TGTGCCAGCAGGACCGGGACAGGGGTACAGCCCCAGCATTTT

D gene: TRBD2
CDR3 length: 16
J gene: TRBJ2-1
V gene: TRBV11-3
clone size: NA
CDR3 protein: CASRGLAGPSYNEQFF
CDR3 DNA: TGTGCCAGTAGGGGTCTAGCGGGTCCATCCTACAATGAGCAGTTCTTC

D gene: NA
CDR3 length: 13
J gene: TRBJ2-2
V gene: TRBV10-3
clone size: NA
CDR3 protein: CAITPANTGELFF
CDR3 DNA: TGTGCCATTACACCCGCGAACACCGGGGAGCTGTTTTTT

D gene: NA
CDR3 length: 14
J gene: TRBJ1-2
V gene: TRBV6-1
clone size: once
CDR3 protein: CAIHQQEQVYGYTF
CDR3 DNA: TGTGCCATACACCAACAAGAGCAGGTTTATGGCTACACCTTC

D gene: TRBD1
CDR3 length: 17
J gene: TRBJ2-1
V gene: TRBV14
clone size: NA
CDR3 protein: CASSPLRQGSSYNEQFF
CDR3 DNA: TGTGCCAGCAGCCCATTGAGACAGGGGAGCTCCTACAATGAGCAGTTCTTC

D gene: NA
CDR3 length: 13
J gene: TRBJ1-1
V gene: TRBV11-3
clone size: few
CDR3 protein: CASSLEGHTEAFF
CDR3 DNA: TGTGCCAGCAGCTTAGAGGGGCACACTGAAGCTTTCTTT

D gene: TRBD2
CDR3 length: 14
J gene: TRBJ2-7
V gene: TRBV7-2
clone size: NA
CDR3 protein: CASSSTSGGQEQYF
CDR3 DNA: TGTGCCAGCAGCTCTACTAGCGGGGGTCAGGAGCAGTACTTC

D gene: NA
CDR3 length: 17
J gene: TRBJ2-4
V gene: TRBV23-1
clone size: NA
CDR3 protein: CASSQSYPCRAKNIQYF
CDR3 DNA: TGCGCCAGCAGTCAATCGTATCCATGTCGGGCCAAAAACATTCAGTACTTC

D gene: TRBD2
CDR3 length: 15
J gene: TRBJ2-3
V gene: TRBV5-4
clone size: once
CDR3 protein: CASSLPGGSTDTQYF
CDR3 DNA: TGTGCCAGCAGCTTGCCCGGGGGGTCCACAGATACGCAGTATTTT

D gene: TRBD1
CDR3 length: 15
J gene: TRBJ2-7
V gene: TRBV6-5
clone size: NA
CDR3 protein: CASSLTGTGRHEQYF
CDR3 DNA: TGTGCCAGCAGTCTCACCGGGACAGGGAGGCACGAGCAGTACTTC

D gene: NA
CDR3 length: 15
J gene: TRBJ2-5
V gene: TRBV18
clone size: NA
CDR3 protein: CASSPSSGGGETQYF
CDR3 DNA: TGTGCCAGCTCACCCTCTAGCGGAGGGGGAGAGACCCAGTACTTC

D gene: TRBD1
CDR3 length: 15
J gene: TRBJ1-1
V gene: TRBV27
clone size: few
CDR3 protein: CASSGSGQGHTEAFF
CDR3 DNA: TGTGCCAGCAGTGGATCGGGACAGGGTCACACTGAAGCTTTCTTT

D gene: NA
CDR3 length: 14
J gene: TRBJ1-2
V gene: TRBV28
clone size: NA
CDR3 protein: CASSSSPLNYGYTF
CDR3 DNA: TGTGCCAGCAGCTCCAGTCCCCTTAACTATGGCTACACCTTC

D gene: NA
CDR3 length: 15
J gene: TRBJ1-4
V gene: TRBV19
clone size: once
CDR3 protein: CASSISGVANEKLFF
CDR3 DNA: TGTGCCAGTAGTATTAGCGGGGTAGCTAATGAAAAACTGTTTTTT

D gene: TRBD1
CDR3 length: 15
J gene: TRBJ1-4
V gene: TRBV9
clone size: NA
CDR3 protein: CASSVGEGAGEKLFF
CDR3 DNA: TGTGCCAGCAGCGTAGGGGAGGGGGCCGGCGAAAAACTGTTTTTT

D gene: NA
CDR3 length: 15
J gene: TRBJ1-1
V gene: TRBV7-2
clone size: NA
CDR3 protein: CASSFGGGRNTEAFF
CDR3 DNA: TGTGCCAGCAGCTTTGGGGGAGGGAGGAACACTGAAGCTTTCTTT

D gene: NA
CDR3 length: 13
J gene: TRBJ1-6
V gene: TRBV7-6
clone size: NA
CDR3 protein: CASKRGFNSPLHF
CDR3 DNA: TGTGCCAGCAAAAGGGGATTCAATTCACCCCTCCACTTT

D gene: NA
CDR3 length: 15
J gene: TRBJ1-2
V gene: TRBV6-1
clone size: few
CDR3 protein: CASSEDSFENYGYTF
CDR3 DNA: TGTGCCAGCAGTGAAGACAGCTTTGAAAACTATGGCTACACCTTC

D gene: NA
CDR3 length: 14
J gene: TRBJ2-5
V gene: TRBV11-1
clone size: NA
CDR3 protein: CASTPGTGWETQYF
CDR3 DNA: TGTGCCAGCACCCCGGGGACGGGATGGGAGACCCAGTACTTC

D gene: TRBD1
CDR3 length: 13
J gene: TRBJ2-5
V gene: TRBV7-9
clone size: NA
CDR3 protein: CASSSGTGETQYF
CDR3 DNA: TGTGCCAGCAGCTCCGGGACAGGGGAGACCCAGTACTTC

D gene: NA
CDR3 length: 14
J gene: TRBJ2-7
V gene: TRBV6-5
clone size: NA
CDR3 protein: CASSYGTNSYEQYF
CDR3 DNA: TGTGCCAGCAGTTACGGGACAAACTCCTACGAGCAGTACTTC

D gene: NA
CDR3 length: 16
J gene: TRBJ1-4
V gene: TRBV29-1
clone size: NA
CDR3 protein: CSVVPGQAATNEKLFF
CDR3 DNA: TGCAGCGTTGTTCCCGGCCAGGCGGCAACTAATGAAAAACTGTTTTTT

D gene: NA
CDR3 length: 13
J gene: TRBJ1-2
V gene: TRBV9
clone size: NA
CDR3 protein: CASSVGPLEGYTF
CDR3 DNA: TGTGCCAGCAGCGTCGGTCCCCTAGAGGGCTACACCTTC

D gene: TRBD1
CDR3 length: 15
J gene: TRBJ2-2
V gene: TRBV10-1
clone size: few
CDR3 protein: CASSEVGTGPGELFF
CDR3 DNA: TGCGCCAGCAGTGAAGTAGGGACAGGCCCCGGGGAGCTGTTTTTT

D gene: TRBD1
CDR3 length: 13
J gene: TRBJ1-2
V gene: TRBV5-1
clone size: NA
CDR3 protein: CASSQGQNYGYTF
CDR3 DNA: TGCGCCAGCAGCCAGGGACAGAACTATGGCTACACCTTC

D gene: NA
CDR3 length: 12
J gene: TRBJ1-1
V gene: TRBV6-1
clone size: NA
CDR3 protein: CASNREWTEAFF
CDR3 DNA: TGTGCCAGCAACCGGGAGTGGACTGAAGCTTTCTTT

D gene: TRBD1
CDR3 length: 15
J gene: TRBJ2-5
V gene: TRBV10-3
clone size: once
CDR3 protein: CAISVSGTGEETQYF
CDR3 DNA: TGTGCCATCAGTGTATCCGGGACAGGGGAAGAGACCCAGTACTTC

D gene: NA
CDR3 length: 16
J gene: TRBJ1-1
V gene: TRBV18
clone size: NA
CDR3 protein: CASSLVPPGQNSEAFF
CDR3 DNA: TGTGCCAGCTCCCTAGTACCACCGGGACAAAATTCTGAAGCTTTCTTT

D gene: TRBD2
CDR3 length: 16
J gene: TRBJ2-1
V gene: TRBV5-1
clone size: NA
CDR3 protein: CASSLFGTSDDNEQFF
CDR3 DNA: TGCGCCAGCAGCTTGTTCGGGACTAGCGACGACAATGAGCAGTTCTTC

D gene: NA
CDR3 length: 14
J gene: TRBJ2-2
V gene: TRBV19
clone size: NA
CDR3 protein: CASSTLGGLNELFF
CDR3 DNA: TGTGCCAGTAGCACCCTGGGGGGGCTGAACGAGCTGTTTTTT

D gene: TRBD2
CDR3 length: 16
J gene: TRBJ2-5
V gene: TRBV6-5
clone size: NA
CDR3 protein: CASSYRRLAGEETQYF
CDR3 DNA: TGTGCCAGCAGTTACCGGCGACTAGCGGGAGAAGAGACCCAGTACTTC

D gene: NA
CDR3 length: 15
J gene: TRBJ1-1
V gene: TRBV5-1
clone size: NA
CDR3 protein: CASSLESGEDTEAFF
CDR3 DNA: TGCGCCAGCAGCTTGGAGTCAGGGGAGGACACTGAAGCTTTCTTT

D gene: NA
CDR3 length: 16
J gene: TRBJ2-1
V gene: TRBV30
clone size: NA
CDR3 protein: CAWARGGYITYNEQFF
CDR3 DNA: TGTGCCTGGGCACGGGGCGGATACATTACCTACAATGAGCAGTTCTTC

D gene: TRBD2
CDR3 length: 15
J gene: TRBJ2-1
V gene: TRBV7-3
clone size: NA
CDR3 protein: CASSSGLAEHNEQFF
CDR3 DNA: TGTGCCAGCAGCTCAGGACTAGCAGAACACAATGAGCAGTTCTTC

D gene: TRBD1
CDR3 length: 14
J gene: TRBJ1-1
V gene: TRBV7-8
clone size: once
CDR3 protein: CASRRARQGTEAFF
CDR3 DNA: TGTGCCAGCCGTCGGGCGAGACAGGGGACTGAAGCTTTCTTT

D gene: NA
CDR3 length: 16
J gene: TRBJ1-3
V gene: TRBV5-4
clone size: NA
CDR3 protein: CASSLMGPRAGNTIYF
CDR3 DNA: TGTGCCAGCAGCTTGATGGGACCAAGGGCGGGAAACACCATATATTTT

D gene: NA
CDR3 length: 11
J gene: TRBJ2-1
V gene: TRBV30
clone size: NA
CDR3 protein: CAWSFDSLQFF
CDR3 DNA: TGTGCCTGGAGTTTCGACAGCCTGCAGTTCTTC

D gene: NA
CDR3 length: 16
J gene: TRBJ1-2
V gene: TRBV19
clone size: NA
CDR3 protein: CASSPPVRQGNYGYTF
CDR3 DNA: TGTGCCAGTAGCCCGCCCGTCCGGCAGGGCAACTATGGCTACACCTTC

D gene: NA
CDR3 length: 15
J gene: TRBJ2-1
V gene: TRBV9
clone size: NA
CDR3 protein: CASSVESGGPNEQFF
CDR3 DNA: TGTGCCAGCAGCGTAGAATCGGGCGGCCCTAATGAGCAGTTCTTC

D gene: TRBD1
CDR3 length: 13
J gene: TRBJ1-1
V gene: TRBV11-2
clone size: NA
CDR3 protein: CASSFPGGNLAFF
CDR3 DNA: TGTGCCAGCAGCTTTCCAGGGGGGAATTTGGCTTTCTTT

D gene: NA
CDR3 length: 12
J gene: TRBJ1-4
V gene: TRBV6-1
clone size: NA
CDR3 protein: CASRRVQEKLFF
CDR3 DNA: TGTGCCAGCAGGCGGGTACAGGAAAAACTGTTTTTT

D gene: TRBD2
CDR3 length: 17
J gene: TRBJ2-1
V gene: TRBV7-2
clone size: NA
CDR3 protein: CASSLGTSGALGNEQFF
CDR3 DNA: TGTGCCAGCAGCCTAGGGACTAGCGGGGCCTTGGGCAATGAGCAGTTCTTC

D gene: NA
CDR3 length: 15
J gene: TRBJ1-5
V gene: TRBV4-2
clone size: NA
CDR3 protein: CASSLFRGSNQPQHF
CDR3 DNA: TGTGCCAGCAGTCTTTTTCGGGGCTCTAATCAGCCCCAGCATTTT

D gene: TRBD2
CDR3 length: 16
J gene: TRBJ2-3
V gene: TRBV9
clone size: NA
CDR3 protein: CASSFLAGGHADTQYF
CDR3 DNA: TGTGCCAGCAGCTTCCTAGCGGGGGGGCACGCAGATACGCAGTATTTT

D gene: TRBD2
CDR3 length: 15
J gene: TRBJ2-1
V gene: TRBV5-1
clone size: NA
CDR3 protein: CASSTGLAGVNEQFF
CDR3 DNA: TGCGCCAGCAGCACGGGACTAGCGGGAGTCAATGAGCAGTTCTTC

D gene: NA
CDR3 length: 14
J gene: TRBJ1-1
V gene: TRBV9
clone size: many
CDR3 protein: CASSSTRGNTEAFF
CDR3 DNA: TGTGCCAGCAGCTCAACACGGGGGAACACTGAAGCTTTCTTT

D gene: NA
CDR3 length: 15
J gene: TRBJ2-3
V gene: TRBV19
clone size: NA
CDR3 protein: CASSRPLANTDTQYF
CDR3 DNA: TGTGCCAGTAGCCGCCCCCTAGCGAACACAGATACGCAGTATTTT

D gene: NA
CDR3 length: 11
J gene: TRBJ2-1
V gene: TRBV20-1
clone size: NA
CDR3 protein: CSVGEWNEQFF
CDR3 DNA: TGCAGTGTCGGGGAGTGGAATGAGCAGTTCTTC

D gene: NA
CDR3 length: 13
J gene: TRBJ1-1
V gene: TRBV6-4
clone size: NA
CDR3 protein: CASSEEGGAEAFF
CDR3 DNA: TGTGCCAGCAGTGAAGAGGGAGGGGCTGAAGCTTTCTTT

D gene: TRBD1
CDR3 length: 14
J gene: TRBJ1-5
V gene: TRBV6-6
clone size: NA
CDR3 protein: CASSYGTGDQPQHF
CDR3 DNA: TGTGCCAGCAGTTACGGGACAGGAGATCAGCCCCAGCATTTT

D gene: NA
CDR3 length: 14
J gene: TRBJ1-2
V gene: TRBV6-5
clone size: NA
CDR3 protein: CASSYSSGQSGYTF
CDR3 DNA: TGTGCCAGCAGTTACTCGTCGGGGCAGAGTGGCTACACCTTC

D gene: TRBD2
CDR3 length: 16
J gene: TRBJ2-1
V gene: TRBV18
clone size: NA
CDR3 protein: CASSPPNLAGDNEQFF
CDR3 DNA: TGTGCCAGCTCACCACCGAATCTAGCGGGCGACAATGAGCAGTTCTTC

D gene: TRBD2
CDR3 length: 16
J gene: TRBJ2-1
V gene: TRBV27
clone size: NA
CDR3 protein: CASSPYGGDSYNEQFF
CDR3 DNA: TGTGCCAGCAGCCCGTACGGGGGGGACTCCTACAATGAGCAGTTCTTC

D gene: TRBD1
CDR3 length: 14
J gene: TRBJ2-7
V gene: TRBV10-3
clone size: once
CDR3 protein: CATNPGQTLYEQYF
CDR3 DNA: TGTGCCACCAACCCGGGACAGACCCTCTACGAGCAGTACTTC